This T cell receptor (beta chain) was recovered during a study of cytomegalovirus exposure and HLA in healthy donors. Study results and caveats: In a later analysis, compared with equally common non-associated chains, HLA-associated beta chains were more expanded. There were a few CMV-associated chains whose specificity for CMV antigens was confirmed in vitro.

Notes on this clone: Its specificity is unknown.

The donors were healthy bone marrow donors. Despite likely unrecorded immune exposures, the donors were nominally healthy at the time of sampling. The PCR was carried out with 60 Vbeta primers and 13 Jbeta primers. Method: immunoSEQ multiplex PCR; TCRdb's copy keeps in-frame clones and lacks some. The sample lists some 70,000 clones, approximately 82% occurring once. The CDR3 contains 17 residues. Germline assignment: CDR1 SGHNT and CDR2 YYREEE (reference sequence). V lost 0 bases, J lost 3 bases, and 19 bases lay in between. Sequenced input: PBMCs. This receptor was taken from a man between 18 and 35 years old in good health and CMV-seronegative. The chain employs TRBV5-4 and TRBJ2-7; D may be TRBD2 (7 bases). This CDR3 reads CASSLGRGAGALYEQYF. In nucleotides, the CDR3 is TGTGCCAGCAGCTTGGGACGGGGGGCAGGGGCTCTCTACGAGCAGTACTTC.